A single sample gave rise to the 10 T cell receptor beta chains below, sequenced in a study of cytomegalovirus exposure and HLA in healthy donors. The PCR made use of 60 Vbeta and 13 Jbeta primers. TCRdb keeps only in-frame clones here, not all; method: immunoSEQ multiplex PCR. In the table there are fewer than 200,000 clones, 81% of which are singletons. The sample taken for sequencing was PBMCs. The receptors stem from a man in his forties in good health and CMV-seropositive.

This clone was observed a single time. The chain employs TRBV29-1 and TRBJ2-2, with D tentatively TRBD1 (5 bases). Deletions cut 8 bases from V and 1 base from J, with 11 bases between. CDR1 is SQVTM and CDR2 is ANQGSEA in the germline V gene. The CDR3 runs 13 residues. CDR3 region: CSLRQQNTGELFF. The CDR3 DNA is TGCAGCCTACGACAGCAGAACACCGGGGAGCTGTTTTTT.

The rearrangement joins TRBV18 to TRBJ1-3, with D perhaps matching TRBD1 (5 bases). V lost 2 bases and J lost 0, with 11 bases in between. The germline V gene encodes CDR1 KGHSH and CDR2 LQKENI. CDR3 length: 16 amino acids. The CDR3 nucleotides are TGTGCCAGCTCACCAAGCAGGGCCCACTCTGGAAACACCATATATTTT. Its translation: CASSPSRAHSGNTIYF.

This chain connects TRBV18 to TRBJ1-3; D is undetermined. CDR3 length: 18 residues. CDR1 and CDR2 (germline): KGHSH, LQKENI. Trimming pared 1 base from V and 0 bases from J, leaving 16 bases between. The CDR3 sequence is CASSPRTTYETSGNTIYF. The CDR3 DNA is TGTGCCAGCTCACCACGGACTACCTACGAAACCTCTGGAAACACCATATATTTT.

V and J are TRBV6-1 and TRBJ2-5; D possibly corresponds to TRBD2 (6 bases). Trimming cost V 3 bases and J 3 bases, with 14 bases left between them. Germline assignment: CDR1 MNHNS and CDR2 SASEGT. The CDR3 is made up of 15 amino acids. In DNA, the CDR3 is TGTGCCAGCAGTGAGCTACCCGGGGGTAAAGAGACCCAGTACTTC. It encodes CASSELPGGKETQYF.

CDR3 residues: CASSERPRGGNNEQFF. The CDR3 nucleotides read TGCGCCAGCAGTGAGCGCCCGAGGGGGGGGAACAATGAGCAGTTCTTC. The V and J genes are TRBV10-1 and TRBJ2-1, with a tentative D call TRBD2 (7 bases). CDR1 and CDR2 from the germline V gene are WNHNN and SYGVQD (reference sequence). Trimming took off 2 bases at V and 5 bases at J, with 16 bases between the two ends. CDR3 length: 16 amino acids.

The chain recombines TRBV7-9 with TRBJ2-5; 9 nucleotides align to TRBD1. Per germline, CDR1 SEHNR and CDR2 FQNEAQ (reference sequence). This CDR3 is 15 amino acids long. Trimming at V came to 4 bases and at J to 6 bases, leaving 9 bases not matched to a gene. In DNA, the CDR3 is TGTGCCAGCAGCTCACTGGGGGACAGGGCGAAGACCCAGTACTTC. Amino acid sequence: CASSSLGDRAKTQYF.

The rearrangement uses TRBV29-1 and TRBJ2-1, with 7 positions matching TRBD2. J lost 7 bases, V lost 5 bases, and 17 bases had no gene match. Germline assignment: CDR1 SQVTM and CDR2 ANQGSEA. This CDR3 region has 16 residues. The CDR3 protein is CSVLPSGNHPNNEQFF. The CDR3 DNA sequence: TGCAGCGTTCTCCCCAGCGGGAACCACCCCAATAATGAGCAGTTCTTC.

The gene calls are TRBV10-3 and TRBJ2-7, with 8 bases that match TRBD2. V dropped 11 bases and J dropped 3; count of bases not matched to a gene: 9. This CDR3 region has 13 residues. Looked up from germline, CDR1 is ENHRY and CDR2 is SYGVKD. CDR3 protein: CASKVGGDYEQYF. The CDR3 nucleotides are TGTGCCTCAAAGGTCGGGGGGGACTACGAGCAGTACTTC.

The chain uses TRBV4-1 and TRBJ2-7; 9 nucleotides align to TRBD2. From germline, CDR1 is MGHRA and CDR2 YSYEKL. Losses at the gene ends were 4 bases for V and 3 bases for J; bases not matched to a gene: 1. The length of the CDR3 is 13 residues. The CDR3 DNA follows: TGCGCCAGCAGCCGTAGCGGGAGCTACGAGCAGTACTTC. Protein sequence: CASSRSGSYEQYF.

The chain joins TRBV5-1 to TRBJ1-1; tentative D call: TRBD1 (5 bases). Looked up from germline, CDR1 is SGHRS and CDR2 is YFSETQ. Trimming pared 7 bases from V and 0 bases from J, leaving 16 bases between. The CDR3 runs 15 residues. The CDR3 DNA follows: TGCGCCAGCCGATTGGACATCCCTTTGAACACTGAAGCTTTCTTT. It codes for CASRLDIPLNTEAFF.